The 32 T cell receptor beta chains in this list originate from one sample, sequenced in a study of memory CD4+ T cells and cytomegalovirus serostatus. Single viable CD3+CD4+CD8-CD45RO+ cells were sorted as the memory CD4+ T cells. Some clones are missing from TCRdb's copy, which holds only in-frame ones; the method was immunoSEQ multiplex PCR. The sample shows under 75,000 clones, roughly 75% of them seen only once. What was sequenced was memory CD4+ T cells from blood. Receptors originate from an adult in good health and CMV-seronegative. Some clones in this sample may be carry-over from other donors' samples.

The rearrangement uses TRBV19 and TRBJ2-5; D ambiguous. Between the trimmed V and J ends, which lost 9 bases and 5 bases, there was a span of 7 bases. The CDR3 runs to 10 residues. Germline-derived CDR1 and CDR2 are LNHDA and SQIVND (reference sequence). The CDR3 is CARPRETQYF. CDR3 DNA: TGTGCCAGGCCAAGGGAGACCCAGTACTTC.

The chain joins TRBV4-3 to TRBJ1-6; D not resolved. CDR3 length: 15 amino acids. In germline, CDR1 is LGHNA, CDR2 YSLEER. V was trimmed by 1 base and J by 7 bases, leaving 11 bases between them. The CDR3 sequence is CASSQVEQLNSPLHF. Written as DNA, the CDR3 is TGCGCCAGCAGCCAAGTGGAACAGCTAAATTCACCCCTCCACTTT.

The chain links TRBV25-1 to TRBJ2-7, with D perhaps TRBD1 (6 bases). Germline CDR1 MGHDK, CDR2 SYGVNS. V lost 8 bases, J lost 7 bases, and 21 bases lay in between. The CDR3 loop spans 14 amino acids. The CDR3 DNA reads as TGTGCCAGCGGGCCCAGGGGCCCTTTGCGGGAGCAGTACTTC. Residues: CASGPRGPLREQYF.

V gene TRBV28 combines with J gene TRBJ1-1, with D possibly being TRBD1 (6 bases). This CDR3 has 15 amino acids. V shed 6 bases and J shed 5 bases, with 19 bases lying between them. Germline V CDR1 and CDR2: MDHEN, SYDVKM. The CDR3 DNA sequence: TGTGCCAGCAGCCCCTTAGGCAGGGGAGGTACTGAAGCTTTCTTT. Its protein is CASSPLGRGGTEAFF.

This clone came up once. J is TRBJ2-7 and V is TRBV21-1; the DNA was not compared with TRBD2, the D call given in the table. TRBV21-1 represents a pseudogene. This CDR3 is 17 amino acids long. CDR3 bases: TGTGCCAGCAGCAAAGCTGGAAGGGGGGGTCGCCCCTACGAGCAGTACTTC. Its protein is CASSKAGRGGRPYEQYF.

The chain is built from TRBV4-2 and TRBJ1-4; unclear D gene. Germline CDR1 LGHNA, CDR2 YNFKEQ. The CDR3 runs to 16 residues. The germline V and J ends were trimmed by 1 base and 0 bases, with 9 bases remaining between them. As DNA, the CDR3 is TGTGCCAGCAGCCAAGTAATGGCAACAACTAATGAAAAACTGTTTTTT. Protein sequence: CASSQVMATTNEKLFF.

The V gene is TRBV4-3, the J gene TRBJ1-2, with a tentative D call TRBD1 (6 bases). The CDR3 has 15 residues. V lost 4 bases, J lost 4 bases, and 16 bases lay in between. CDR1 LGHNA and CDR2 YSLEER come from the germline V gene. The CDR3 bases are TGCGCCAGCAGCCGAAGCTACAGGGCTGCCTATGGCTACACCTTC. Protein sequence: CASSRSYRAAYGYTF.

The rearrangement uses TRBV30 and TRBJ2-1; 11 nucleotides line up with TRBD2. The CDR3 is made up of 13 amino acids. V shed 5 bases, J shed 7 bases, and the junction held 4 bases outside the gene matches. The germline gives CDR1 GTSNPN, CDR2 SVGIG (reference sequence). The CDR3 nucleotides read TGTGCCTGGGCCAGACTAGCGGGAAATGAGCAGTTCTTC. This sequence encodes CAWARLAGNEQFF.

This chain uses TRBV6-6 with TRBJ2-7; 7 positions agree with TRBD2. V lost 5 bases to trimming and J lost 6 bases; unmatched junction nucleotides: 4. CDR1 and CDR2 from the germline V gene are MNHNY and SVGAGI (reference sequence). The CDR3 extends over 12 amino acids. CDR3 bases: TGTGCCAGCAGTGCGTGGGGGGGCGAGCAGTACTTC. Residues: CASSAWGGEQYF.

The rearrangement joins TRBV15 to TRBJ2-7; D may be TRBD2 (6 bases). Trimming took off 3 bases at V and 7 bases at J, with 10 bases between the two ends. The germline V gene has CDR1 LNHNV and CDR2 YYDKDF (reference sequence). There are 12 residues in the CDR3. This CDR3 is CATSSWDSEQYF. In nucleotides, the CDR3 is TGTGCCACCAGCAGCTGGGACTCGGAGCAGTACTTC.

The chain uses TRBV9 and TRBJ2-1; 7 bases align to TRBD2. The ends lost 1 base at V and 0 bases at J; junction bases unmatched: 4. The CDR3 runs 16 residues. From germline, CDR1 is SGDLS and CDR2 YYNGEE. In DNA, the CDR3 is TGTGCCAGCAGCGTAAGCGGCGGGAGCTCCTACAATGAGCAGTTCTTC. Amino acid sequence: CASSVSGGSSYNEQFF.

The chain couples TRBV15 to TRBJ2-5; 10 bases line up with TRBD2. The CDR3 runs to 20 residues. The germline V gene encodes CDR1 LNHNV and CDR2 YYDKDF (reference sequence). J lost 5 bases, V lost 3 bases, and 21 bases had no gene match. CDR3 DNA: TGTGCCACCAGCAGTGCGGGGTATGGAAGGAGCGGGAGGGATTTGGAGACCCAGTACTTC. Its protein product is CATSSAGYGRSGRDLETQYF.

This clone was observed a single time. The V call is TRBV11-3, the J call TRBJ1-6, with D unresolved. Trimming cost V 11 bases and J 8 bases, with 16 bases left between them. The CDR3 extends over 13 amino acids. CDR1 is SGHNT, CDR2 YENEEA, per germline. In DNA form, the CDR3 reads TGTGCCCCGGGGAGCAGTATCGATTCACCCCTCCACTTT. Translated, it gives CAPGSSIDSPLHF.

The chain employs TRBV27 and TRBJ2-3, with D unresolved. V dropped 2 bases and J dropped 2 bases, with 5 bases sitting between them. The CDR3 loop spans 13 amino acids. Germline V lookup: CDR1 MNHEY, CDR2 SMNVEV (reference sequence). The CDR3 reads CASSLSFTDTQYF. The CDR3 region has the DNA TGTGCCAGCAGTTTAAGTTTCACAGATACGCAGTATTTT.

The table lists this clone with a few counts. The chain links TRBV27 to TRBJ1-2, with D perhaps matching TRBD1 (5 bases). This CDR3 comprises 16 residues. Germline CDR1 MNHEY, CDR2 SMNVEV (reference sequence). The V and J ends lost 6 bases and 4 bases respectively, with 21 bases between them. CDR3 coding DNA: TGTGCCAGCAGCATAGGCCAGCCGAGGGACCCCTATGGCTACACCTTC. This codes for CASSIGQPRDPYGYTF.

The J gene is TRBJ1-3, the V gene TRBV6-6; D is possibly TRBD1 (5 bases). The CDR3 is made up of 13 amino acids. The germline gives CDR1 MNHNY, CDR2 SVGAGI (reference sequence). Trimming stripped 7 bases from V and 3 bases from J, with 10 bases between. The CDR3 protein is CASTDRHGNTIYF. The CDR3 DNA is TGTGCCAGCACCGACAGACATGGAAACACCATATATTTT.

The chain has TRBV12-2 and TRBJ2-1; the table's D gene call, TRBD2, was not cross checked with the DNA. TRBV12-2 is classified as a pseudogene. The CDR3 length is 16 residues. The CDR3 spells CASRLLLAGVINEQFF. The CDR3 DNA sequence: TGTGCAAGTCGCCTCCTCCTAGCGGGGGTTATCAATGAGCAGTTCTTC.

The chain has TRBV18 and TRBJ2-5, with 7 positions matching TRBD1. The CDR3 consists of 18 residues. The V segment lost 4 bases and the J segment 1 base; nucleotides outside the gene matches: 15. Germline-derived CDR1 and CDR2 are KGHSH and LQKENI. The CDR3 nucleotides are TGTGCCAGCTCACTCAATACCCTCGGGACAGTACCCCAAGAGACCCAGTACTTC. Encoded protein: CASSLNTLGTVPQETQYF.

This clone was observed a handful of times. The J gene is TRBJ1-4, the V gene TRBV5-1; D may be TRBD1 (6 bases). In germline, CDR1 is SGHRS, CDR2 YFSETQ. This CDR3 comprises 14 residues. V shed 0 bases and J shed 6 bases, with 9 bases lying between them. CDR3 amino acids: CASSLGQVDEKLFF. The CDR3 DNA is TGCGCCAGCAGCTTGGGACAGGTGGATGAAAAACTGTTTTTT.

The V call is TRBV30, the J call TRBJ2-5; possibly TRBD2 for D (6 bases). The assigned J gene may be wrong: the sequence end matches TRBJ2-7 better. CDR3 length: 15 residues. Germline values: CDR1 GTSNPN, CDR2 SVGIG (reference sequence). CDR3 protein: CACQTRDFYSYEQYF. The DNA for the CDR3 is TGTGCCTGTCAAACTCGGGACTTTTACTCCTACGAGCAGTACTTC.

This clone was seen more than once but under ten times. This chain links TRBV30 with TRBJ1-5, with 7 bases lining up with TRBD1. This CDR3 contains 13 residues. The germline gives CDR1 GTSNPN, CDR2 SVGIG (reference sequence). V lost 3 bases, J lost 4 bases, and 3 bases stayed unmatched. The CDR3 here is CAWRDRDNQPQHF. DNA for the CDR3: TGTGCCTGGAGAGACAGGGATAATCAGCCCCAGCATTTT.

This chain links TRBV11-2 with TRBJ2-5; D is perhaps TRBD1 or TRBD2 (5 bases each). V shed 6 bases and J shed 10 bases, with 21 bases lying between them. CDR1 is SGHAT, CDR2 FQNNGV, per germline. The CDR3 totals 14 residues. The CDR3 protein is CASRLLQGMAGQYF. For the CDR3, the DNA is TGTGCCAGCAGACTACTCCAGGGTATGGCGGGCCAGTACTTC.

This chain joins TRBV18 and TRBJ2-4, with 10 bases that match TRBD1. V was clipped by 3 bases and J by 0 bases; unmatched bases: 2. This CDR3 comprises 16 residues. CDR1 and CDR2 (germline): KGHSH, LQKENI. CDR3 sequence (DNA): TGTGCCAGCTCACCGCGGGACAGGGGAGCCAAAAACATTCAGTACTTC. The encoded protein is CASSPRDRGAKNIQYF.

V and J are TRBV10-3 and TRBJ1-1; 7 nucleotides line up with TRBD1. Germline lookup yields CDR1 ENHRY and CDR2 SYGVKD. The length of the CDR3 is 13 residues. The J segment lost 2 bases and the V segment lost 7 bases, leaving 4 bases of the junction unmatched. The CDR3 nucleotides are TGTGCCATCAAAGGGACAGCCAACACTGAAGCTTTCTTT. Amino acids: CAIKGTANTEAFF.

This chain links TRBV11-1 with TRBJ1-1, with D hard to call. Trimming removed 7 bases at V and 4 bases at J, with 16 bases between. The CDR3 is 14 residues long. Germline assignment: CDR1 SGHAT and CDR2 FQDESV (reference sequence). This CDR3 reads CASISTSGSTEAFF. The CDR3 nucleotides read TGTGCCAGCATCTCGACCTCCGGGTCCACTGAAGCTTTCTTT. The full variable domain, in which reference TRBV11-1 and TRBJ1-1 provide the parts outside the CDR3, is EAEVAQSPRYKITEKSQAVAFWCDPISGHATLYWYRQILGQGPELLVQFQDESVVDDSQLPKDRFSAERLKGVDSTLKIQPAELGDSAMYLCASISTSGSTEAFFGQGTRLTVV.

The chain couples TRBV5-1 to TRBJ2-1; 7 positions match TRBD2. This CDR3 spans 13 amino acids. Trimming removed 5 bases from V and 5 bases from J; junction bases left unmatched: 4. In germline, CDR1 is SGHRS, CDR2 YFSETQ. The CDR3 DNA reads TGCGCCAGCAGTGCGGGAGCGGACAATGAGCAGTTCTTC. This sequence encodes CASSAGADNEQFF. Drawing the rest from reference TRBV5-1 and TRBJ2-1, the complete variable domain is KAGVTQTPRYLIKTRGQQVTLSCSPISGHRSVSWYQQTPGQGLQFLFEYFSETQRNKGNFPGRFSGRQFSNSRSEMNVSTLELGDSALYLCASSAGADNEQFFGPGTRLTVL.

V is TRBV9 and J is TRBJ1-2; TRBD1 might be the D (6 bases). Trimming removed 5 bases from V and 4 bases from J, with 18 bases in between. CDR1 and CDR2 (germline): SGDLS, YYNGEE. The CDR3 contains 15 residues. For the CDR3, the DNA is TGTGCCAGCAGTAGCGGACAGCCAAGGGTCTATGGCTACACCTTC. Translating it yields CASSSGQPRVYGYTF.

The chain recombines TRBV5-4 with TRBJ2-1; 9 nucleotides align to TRBD2. Germline trimming cut 0 bases from V and 4 bases from J; bases unmatched to any gene: 5. From germline, CDR1 is SGHNT and CDR2 YYREEE (reference sequence). This CDR3 region has 16 residues. The CDR3 DNA reads as TGTGCCAGCAGCTTGGACCTAGCGGGAAAGTACAATGAGCAGTTCTTC. This translates into CASSLDLAGKYNEQFF. Drawing the rest from reference TRBV5-4 and TRBJ2-1, the complete variable domain is ETGVTQSPTHLIKTRGQQVTLRCSSQSGHNTVSWYQQALGQGPQFIFQYYREEENGRGNFPPRFSGLQFPNYSSELNVNALELDDSALYLCASSLDLAGKYNEQFFGPGTRLTVL.

The chain is built from TRBV7-9 and TRBJ2-1; TRBD2 might be the D (7 bases). The V gene's germline CDR1 is SEHNR and CDR2 FQNEAQ (reference sequence). The V end lost 4 bases, the J end lost 9 bases, and 10 bases lay between the germline ends. The length of the CDR3 is 12 residues. In DNA form, the CDR3 reads TGTGCCAGCAGCTGGGGGGGGCCTGAGCAGTTCTTC. Protein: CASSWGGPEQFF.

This clone occurred a few times. Other DNA sequences in the sample encode the same CDR3. The V gene is TRBV14, the J gene TRBJ1-5; D call uncertain. V was trimmed by 1 base and J by 6 bases, leaving 7 bases between them. The germline CDR1 and CDR2 sequences are SGHDN and FVKESK. The CDR3 spans 13 residues. The CDR3 nucleotides are TGTGCCAGCAGCCAAGGAGAAGGTCAGCCCCAGCATTTT. Amino acids: CASSQGEGQPQHF.

V usage is TRBV28 and J usage is TRBJ2-2; 9 positions match TRBD1. In germline, CDR1 is MDHEN, CDR2 SYDVKM. This CDR3 is 14 amino acids long. V lost 6 bases to trimming and J lost 5 bases; unmatched junction nucleotides: 4. The CDR3 here is CASRGGQGTGELFF. In DNA form, the CDR3 reads TGTGCCAGCAGGGGTGGACAGGGGACCGGGGAGCTGTTTTTT.

V and J are TRBV28 and TRBJ2-7; a possible D gene is TRBD1 (6 bases). V dropped 5 bases and J dropped 0 bases, with 17 bases sitting between them. The CDR3 spans 16 residues. Germline V lookup: CDR1 MDHEN, CDR2 SYDVKM. CDR3 sequence reads: CASSTRTVLSSYEQYF. The CDR3, as DNA: TGTGCCAGCAGTACCAGGACAGTTCTGAGCTCCTACGAGCAGTACTTC.